The source of this T cell receptor beta chain is a study of post-analysis software for immune sequencing data. Whole-study findings and limits: Patients had higher frequencies than controls of about 5 TRBV segments, including TRBV5-6, TRBV5-1 and TRBV20-1. For normalized Chao1 diversity, multiple sclerosis patients scored significantly lower than controls did.

The library was made from cDNA and included unique molecular identifiers. TCRdb re-called the PCR reads through MiXCR, storing one row per CDR3 protein. The sample lists about 400,000 distinct CDR3 sequences, around 37% occurring once. J gave up 9 bases and V 5 bases, and 7 bases lay outside the gene matches. The CDR3 spans 13 residues. CDR1 and CDR2 (germline): MDHEN, SYDVKM. Many counts were recorded for this clonotype. The target antigen is unknown. The clonotype comes from a girl aged 10 to 17 with multiple sclerosis. The sequenced sample consisted of blood. V usage is TRBV28 and J usage is TRBJ2-1; 7 bases line up with TRBD1. CDR3 nucleotide sequence: TGTGCCAGCAGTCCCATTAGACAGGGTGAGCAGTTCTTC. It codes for CASSPIRQGEQFF. The full variable domain, its missing parts supplied by reference TRBV28 and TRBJ2-1, is DVKVTQSSRYLVKRTGEKVFLECVQDMDHENMFWYRQDPGLGLRLIYFSYDVKMKEKGDIPEGYSVSREKKERFSLILESASTNQTSMYLCASSPIRQGEQFFGPGTRLTVL.